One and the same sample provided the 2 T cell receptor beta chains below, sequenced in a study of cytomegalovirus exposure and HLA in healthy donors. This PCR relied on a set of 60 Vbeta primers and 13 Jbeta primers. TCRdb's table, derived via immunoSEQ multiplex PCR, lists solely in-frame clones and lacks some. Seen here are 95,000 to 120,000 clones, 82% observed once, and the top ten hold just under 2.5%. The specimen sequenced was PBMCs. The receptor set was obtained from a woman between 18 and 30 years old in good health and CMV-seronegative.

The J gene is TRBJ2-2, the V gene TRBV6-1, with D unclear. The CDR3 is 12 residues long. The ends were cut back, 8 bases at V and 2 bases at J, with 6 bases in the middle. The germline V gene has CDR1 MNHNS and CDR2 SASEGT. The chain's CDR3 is CASEQNTGELFF. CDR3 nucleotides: TGTGCCAGCGAGCAAAACACCGGGGAGCTGTTTTTT.

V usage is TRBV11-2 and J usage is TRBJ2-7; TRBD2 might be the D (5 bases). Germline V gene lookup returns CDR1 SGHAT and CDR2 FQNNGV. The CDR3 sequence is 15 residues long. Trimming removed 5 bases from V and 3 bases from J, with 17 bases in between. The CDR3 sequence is CASSPLDRLFYEQYV. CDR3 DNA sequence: TGTGCCAGCAGCCCCCTGGATCGACTATTCTACGAGCAGTACGTC.